This paragraph reports one T cell receptor (beta chain). Its antigen is as yet unknown. These data are taken from a study of T cells in Graves' hyperthyroidism and ophthalmopathy. This CDR3 contains 15 residues. The germline gives CDR1 WNHNN, CDR2 SYGVQD (reference sequence). V lost 6 bases to trimming and J lost 4 bases; unmatched junction nucleotides: 10. Overall study findings and caveats: Before onset, ophthalmopathy was predicted by the model a median approximately 6.5 months earlier.

Amplification yielded TCR beta CDR3 regions, with RNA transcripts as the source. The HTBI primer set served for first-round RT-PCR of the TCR CDR3. TCRdb passed the multiplex PCR reads through MiXCR, listing each CDR3 protein once. Among approximately 700,000 distinct CDR3 sequences, 45% were seen once, and the ten largest hold roughly 7.2%. The chain employs TRBV10-1 and TRBJ2-7, with 9 nucleotides matching TRBD1. The source is an adult man with Graves' disease, either hyperthyroidism or ophthalmopathy (not recorded which). The specimen was peripheral blood or thyroid tissue (not recorded which). This chain's CDR3 is CASSPGTGYSYEQYF. The CDR3 bases are TGCGCCAGCAGCCCCGGGACAGGGTATTCGTACGAGCAGTACTTC.